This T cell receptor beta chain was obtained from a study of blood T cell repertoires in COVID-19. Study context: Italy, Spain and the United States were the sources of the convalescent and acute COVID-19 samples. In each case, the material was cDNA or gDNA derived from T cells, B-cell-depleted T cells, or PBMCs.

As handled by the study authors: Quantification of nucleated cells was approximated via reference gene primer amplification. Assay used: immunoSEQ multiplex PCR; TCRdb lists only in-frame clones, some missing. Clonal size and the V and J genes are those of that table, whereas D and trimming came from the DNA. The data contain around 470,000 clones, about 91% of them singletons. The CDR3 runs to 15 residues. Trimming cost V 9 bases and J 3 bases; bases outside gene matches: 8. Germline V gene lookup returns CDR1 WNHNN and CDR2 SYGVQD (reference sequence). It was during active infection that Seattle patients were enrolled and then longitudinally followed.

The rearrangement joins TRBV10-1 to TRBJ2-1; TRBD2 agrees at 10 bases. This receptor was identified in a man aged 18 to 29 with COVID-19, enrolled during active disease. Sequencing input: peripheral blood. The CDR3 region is CASEAGTSDYNEQFF. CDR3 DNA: TGCGCCAGTGAAGCCGGGACTAGCGACTACAATGAGCAGTTCTTC.